These 10 T cell receptor beta chains came from one sample sequenced in a study of blood T cells in healthy people across ages. The second PCR ran about 6 to 11 cycles with a sample-barcoded 5' primer and J-beta primers. One entry per CDR3 protein, called by TCRdb with MiXCR from the 5' RACE reads. Found here are 700,000 or so distinct CDR3 sequences, less than 45% of them singletons; the top ten hold approximately 31%. Sequences were obtained from blood. Receptor source: a man older than 75 in good health.

At least ten counts were recorded for this clonotype. This chain uses TRBV29-1 with TRBJ1-2; possible D gene TRBD1, 5 bases. The CDR3 contains 13 residues. The germline CDR1 and CDR2 sequences are SQVTM and ANQGSEA. Trimming stripped 0 bases from V and 8 bases from J, with 13 bases between. The CDR3 sequence: CSVEDWQGWGYTF. CDR3 coding DNA: TGCAGCGTTGAAGACTGGCAGGGCTGGGGCTACACCTTC.

The chain recombines TRBV27 with TRBJ2-5; 10 bases align to TRBD2. Germline V lookup: CDR1 MNHEY, CDR2 SMNVEV (reference sequence). The V segment lost 10 bases and the J segment 3 bases; nucleotides outside the gene matches: 11. This CDR3 spans 15 amino acids. CDR3: CATGGLADLEETQYF. The CDR3 DNA is TGTGCCACCGGAGGACTAGCGGACCTCGAAGAGACCCAGTACTTC.

This chain links TRBV20-1 with TRBJ2-7; 9 bases are a match to TRBD2. V shed 2 bases, J shed 5 bases, and the junction held 7 bases outside the gene matches. Germline CDR1 reads DFQATT; CDR2 reads SNEGSKA (reference sequence). The CDR3 has 14 amino acids. The CDR3 is CSARMAGGSNEQYF. Written as DNA, the CDR3 is TGCAGTGCTAGAATGGCGGGGGGGTCGAACGAGCAGTACTTC.

This clonotype has a handful of counts. V and J are TRBV20-1 and TRBJ2-7, with D tentatively TRBD2 (5 bases). Germline CDR1 DFQATT, CDR2 SNEGSKA (reference sequence). Trimming cost V 0 bases and J 3 bases, with 15 bases left between them. This CDR3 is built from 15 residues. The chain's CDR3 is CSARDRRRNYYEQYF. CDR3 DNA: TGCAGTGCTAGAGATCGGAGGAGGAACTACTACGAGCAGTACTTC.

The chain employs TRBV11-2 and TRBJ2-1; D unresolved. The germline V and J ends were trimmed by 5 bases and 7 bases, with 15 bases remaining between them. Germline values: CDR1 SGHAT, CDR2 FQNNGV. The CDR3 has 14 residues. This CDR3 is CASSPTRLLNEQFF. DNA for the CDR3: TGTGCCAGCAGCCCCACCCGCCTCCTAAATGAGCAGTTCTTC.

The CDR3 DNA reads TGTGCCAGCATGGAAAGGAGCGGGAGACGAGAGACCCAGTACTTC. This gives the protein CASMERSGRRETQYF. The chain is built from TRBV28 and TRBJ2-7, with TRBD2 matching over 8 bases. The J call could be wrong; TRBJ2-5 is a better fit for the DNA end. The germline gives CDR1 MDHEN, CDR2 SYDVKM. This CDR3 contains 15 residues.

This chain connects TRBV5-1 to TRBJ2-1; D might be TRBD1 or TRBD2, each matching 5 bases. The closer fit of TRBJ2-7 to the DNA end suggests the J call may be wrong. The germline V gene encodes CDR1 SGHRS and CDR2 YFSETQ. The CDR3 has 17 residues. The CDR3 DNA is TGCGCCAGCAGCTTGTCGAGTGGGGGTCTCTCCTACAATGAGCAGTACTTC. Translating it yields CASSLSSGGLSYNEQYF.

This sequence joins TRBV5-5 and TRBJ2-6; D unclear. Germline loops: CDR1 SGHKS, CDR2 YYEKEE (reference sequence). Trimming left V 4 bases short and J 3 bases short, with 8 bases between. The CDR3 sequence is 14 residues long. This CDR3 reads CASSQLVGANVLTF. CDR3 coding DNA: TGTGCCAGCAGCCAGCTGGTTGGGGCCAACGTCCTGACTTTC.

The rearrangement links TRBV19 to TRBJ1-4; D remains ambiguous. CDR1 is LNHDA, CDR2 SQIVND, per germline (reference sequence). V was cut by 6 bases and J by 7 bases, with 12 bases left in between. The length of the CDR3 is 13 residues. CDR3 region: CASSPTKSEKLFF. Written as DNA, the CDR3 is TGTGCCAGTAGCCCGACCAAATCTGAAAAACTGTTTTTT.

Only a few counts were recorded for this clonotype. V gene TRBV5-1 combines with J gene TRBJ2-5, with 7 bases that match TRBD2. This CDR3 is 15 amino acids long. Germline CDR1 is SGHRS and CDR2 is YFSETQ. J lost 1 base, V lost 4 bases, and 7 bases had no gene match. CDR3 sequence: CASSSGTNLQETQYF. CDR3 in DNA: TGCGCCAGCAGCAGCGGGACCAACCTCCAAGAGACCCAGTACTTC.